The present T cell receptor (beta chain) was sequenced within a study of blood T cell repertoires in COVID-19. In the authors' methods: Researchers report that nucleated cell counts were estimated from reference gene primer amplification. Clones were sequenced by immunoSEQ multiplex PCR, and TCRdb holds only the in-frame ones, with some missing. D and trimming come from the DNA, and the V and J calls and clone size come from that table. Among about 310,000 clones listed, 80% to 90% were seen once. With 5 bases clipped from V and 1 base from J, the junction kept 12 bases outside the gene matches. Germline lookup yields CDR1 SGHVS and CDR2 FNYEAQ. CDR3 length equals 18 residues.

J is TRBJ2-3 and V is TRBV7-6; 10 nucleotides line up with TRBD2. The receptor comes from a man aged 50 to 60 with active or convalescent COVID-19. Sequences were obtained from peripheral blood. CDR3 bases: TGTGCCAGCAGCCAGACTCCCCTCGGGACTAGCGGCACAGATACGCAGTATTTT. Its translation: CASSQTPLGTSGTDTQYF.